This TCR beta chain was identified during a study of high-grade serous ovarian cancer treatment subgroups (dated by TCRdb to the early 2020s). Regarding the complete study: On average, each sample produced some 15,000 sequencing reads and some 7,000 unique TCR beta rearrangements. TCR beta repertoires were profiled in patients with high-grade serous ovarian cancer who were grouped, under a laparoscopic triage algorithm, by complete gross resection or by neoadjuvant chemotherapy response. The approximately 30-patient cohort included ten or so patients with no residual disease after primary surgery (R0), ten or so excellent NACT responders, and ten or so poor NACT responders. One primary tumor sample and two metastatic tumor samples were collected from each patient, for a total of around 99 samples. What the authors observed across the whole study: TCR repertoire analyses focused on CDR3; CDR1 and CDR2 were not analyzed. Because bulk tumor TCR sequencing provided no spatial information, insight into HGSC tumor complexity and diversity was limited. Tumors from the same patient had repertoire similarity ranging from roughly 0.1 to 0.8, while tumors from different patients showed almost no similarity. TCR clonal relatedness was found to be positively correlated with neoantigen level and, by trend, with copy number variation and mutation load derived from whole-genome sequencing.

The roughly 95 tumor samples underwent high-throughput TCR profiling with ImmunoSEQ. Per the source publication's procedure: Richness (unique productive sequences), clonality, evenness and relatedness were included as repertoire diversity metrics, and similarity between samples was assessed with the Bhattacharyya coefficient. A sensitivity analysis that removed TCRs with fewer than two reads produced consistent conclusions. TCRdb holds this immuneACCESS table with in-frame rearrangements only. Some clones are missing; in checked studies, unresolved V genes explain under half, and the rest has no known cause. V, J and clone size were drawn from that table, and D and trimming were deduced from the DNA. In all, the sample holds some 15,000 clones, and 70% to 90% of those were seen once. Clones ranked in the top ten supply 5% to 8% of the sample. A remark on this clone: Its antigen is currently not known. No much larger clone exists at a distance of one base, and base qualities are not known.

Tumor samples were collected prior to definitive surgery or chemotherapy. The MD Anderson Biospecimen Extraction Resource handled genomic DNA extraction, while the MD Anderson Cancer Genomics Laboratory carried out the TCR sequencing. The source of this sequence is a human donor with high-grade serous ovarian cancer. The source material was tumor tissue.

The base sequence is TGCGCCAGCAGCTTAGGAGGGGGCTGGGGAGAGACCCAGTACTTC. Its translation reads: CASSLGGGWGETQYF. The V gene is TRBV5-1 and the J gene is TRBJ2-5; the best D guess is TRBD1, with 7 bases matching. Deletion took 2 bases off V and 4 bases off J, with a span of 15 bases between the germline ends. The CDR3 starts with the cysteine, ends with the phenylalanine, and has 15 residues. Only the CDR3 portion is preserved as DNA: 45 bases, with reading frame beginning at the first base. The germline V gene sets CDR1 to SGHRS and CDR2 to YFSETQ. With all but the CDR3 taken from the reference TRBV5-1 and TRBJ2-5 genes, the full variable domain is: KAGVTQTPRYLIKTRGQQVTLSCSPISGHRSVSWYQQTPGQGLQFLFEYFSETQRNKGNFPGRFSGRQFSNSRSEMNVSTLELGDSALYLCASSLGGGWGETQYFGPGTRLLVL.